A single sample gave rise to the 9 T cell receptor beta chains below, sequenced in a study of OX40 agonist ivuxolimab in advanced cancers. The method was immunoSEQ multiplex PCR; TCRdb's version includes in-frame clones alone and lacks a portion of them. Here the sample spans approximately 94,000 clones, around 80% being singletons. Sequencing used CD4+ or CD8+ T cells sorted from blood, obtained in a trial of the OX40 agonist ivuxolimab. All receptors derive from an adult with an advanced solid tumor such as melanoma, head and neck, liver or kidney cancer.

The V call is TRBV18, the J call TRBJ2-7, with 8 bases identical to TRBD1. V lost 3 bases, J lost 6 bases, and 4 bases stayed unmatched. The germline V gene has CDR1 KGHSH and CDR2 LQKENI. The CDR3 length is 13 residues. The CDR3 DNA reads as TGTGCCAGCTCACCCCCAGGGGGCGGCGAGCAGTACTTC. It codes for CASSPPGGGEQYF.

The chain couples TRBV6-6 to TRBJ1-6; D remains ambiguous. The CDR3 loop spans 14 amino acids. The V end was cut by 0 bases, the J end by 3 bases, with 3 bases between. Per germline, CDR1 MNHNY and CDR2 SVGAGI (reference sequence). CDR3: CASSYSSYNSPLHF. The CDR3 DNA reads as TGTGCCAGCAGTTACTCAAGCTATAATTCACCCCTCCACTTT.

The V gene is TRBV29-1, the J gene TRBJ1-4; maybe TRBD1 (6 bases). Germline CDR1 is SQVTM and CDR2 is ANQGSEA. CDR3 length equals 15 residues. Trimming shortened V by 5 bases and J by 0 bases, and 13 bases separated the two germline ends. As DNA, the CDR3 is TGCAGCGTTCGGGACACATACTCAACTAATGAAAAACTGTTTTTT. Protein product: CSVRDTYSTNEKLFF.

This clone was seen once. The rearrangement joins TRBV6-5 to TRBJ2-7, with 9 bases identical to TRBD1. The CDR3 is 14 amino acids. The germline gives CDR1 MNHEY, CDR2 SVGAGI. J was trimmed by 3 bases and V by 4 bases; bases with no gene match: 4. CDR3 sequence reads: CASSSGQGIYEQYF. The DNA for the CDR3 is TGTGCCAGCAGTTCCGGACAGGGGATCTACGAGCAGTACTTC.

The chain links TRBV4-3 to TRBJ2-5; weak D call: TRBD2 (5 bases). CDR1 and CDR2 (germline): LGHNA, YSLEER. The CDR3 has 13 amino acids. V was shortened by 3 bases and J by 0 bases, with 5 bases between the two germline ends. CDR3 protein: CASSQDYQETQYF. The DNA of the CDR3 is TGCGCCAGCAGCCAGGACTACCAAGAGACCCAGTACTTC.

The genes are TRBV30 and TRBJ1-1, with D tentatively TRBD1 (5 bases). The V and J ends lost 4 bases and 8 bases respectively, with 17 bases between them. Germline CDR1 reads GTSNPN; CDR2 reads SVGIG (reference sequence). This CDR3 region has 13 residues. In DNA, the CDR3 is TGTGCCTGGATCTCCTCCAGAAAGGGGGAAGCTTTCTTT. As protein: CAWISSRKGEAFF.

The chain links TRBV7-7 to TRBJ2-1, with 7 nucleotides matching TRBD1. This CDR3 contains 15 residues. V was clipped by 1 base and J by 3 bases; unmatched bases: 3. Looked up from germline, CDR1 is SSHAT and CDR2 is FNYEAQ (reference sequence). In DNA form, the CDR3 reads TGTGCCAGCAGCTTAGGAACAGGGGACTACAATGAGCAGTTCTTC. Translating gives CASSLGTGDYNEQFF.

The chain couples TRBV9 to TRBJ2-5; possible D gene TRBD2, 5 bases. V was pared by 0 bases and J by 5 bases, with 11 bases between. The CDR3 length is 14 residues. CDR1 SGDLS and CDR2 YYNGEE come from the germline V gene. The CDR3 is CASSVEDSDETQYF. CDR3 coding DNA: TGTGCCAGCAGCGTAGAGGATAGCGACGAGACCCAGTACTTC.

The rearrangement uses TRBV5-1 and TRBJ1-2, with 7 bases fitting TRBD1. The CDR3 consists of 15 residues. V trimming: 0 bases; J trimming: 3 bases; junction bases outside the gene matches: 5. Germline V gene lookup returns CDR1 SGHRS and CDR2 YFSETQ. The CDR3 DNA is TGCGCCAGCAGCTTGGTTGGAGGGGGCGACTATGGCTACACCTTC. It yields the protein CASSLVGGGDYGYTF.